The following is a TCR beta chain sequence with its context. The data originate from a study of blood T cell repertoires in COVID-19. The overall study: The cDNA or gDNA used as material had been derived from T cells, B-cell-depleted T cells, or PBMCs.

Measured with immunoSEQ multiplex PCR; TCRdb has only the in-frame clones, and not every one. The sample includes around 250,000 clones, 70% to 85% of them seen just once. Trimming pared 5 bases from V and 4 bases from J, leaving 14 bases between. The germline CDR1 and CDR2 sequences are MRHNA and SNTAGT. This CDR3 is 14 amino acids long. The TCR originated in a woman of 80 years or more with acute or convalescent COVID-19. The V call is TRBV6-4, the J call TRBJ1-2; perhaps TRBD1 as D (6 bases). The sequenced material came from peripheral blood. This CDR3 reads CASSLTGTTYGYTF. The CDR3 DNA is TGTGCCAGCAGTTTAACCGGGACAACCTATGGCTACACCTTC.